This is a list of T cell receptor beta chains from one sample in a study of blood T cell repertoires in COVID-19. Assay: immunoSEQ multiplex PCR; the TCRdb copy retains only in-frame clones and omits some. The sample includes just over 250,000 clones, 86% seen only once; the top ten take over 7.5%. Material: peripheral blood. The receptors derive from a man aged 40-50 years who had recovered from COVID-19. Each CDR3 is given with its conserved first and last residue. The D gene is left open where the match is weak. Clone size is shown for a subset of rows, as once, few, many or a class of expanded clone.

CDR3 DNA | CDR3 protein | J gene | V gene | D gene | clone size
TGTGCCAGCAGCTTAGAAGGGCCAGGGGAGACCCAGTACTTC | CASSLEGPGETQYF | TRBJ2-5 | TRBV7-9 | NA | NA
TGTGCCAGCAGGCCACCACAGGGGGCCTACACTGAAGCTTTCTTT | CASRPPQGAYTEAFF | TRBJ1-1 | TRBV6-5 | TRBD1 | NA
TGTGCCAGCAGCCGGACTAGCGGGGGGGCGAACACCGGGGAGCTGTTTTTT | CASSRTSGGANTGELFF | TRBJ2-2 | TRBV7-9 | TRBD2 | NA
TGTGCCAGCAGCTCCCCCCCCAGGGAAGCTTTCTTT | CASSSPPREAFF | TRBJ1-1 | TRBV9 | NA | NA
TGCGCCAGCAGCTCACAGGAGTATAGCAATCAGCCCCAGCATTTT | CASSSQEYSNQPQHF | TRBJ1-5 | TRBV4-1 | NA | NA
TGTGCCAGCAGTGTACAGGCCCATAATTCACCCCTCCACTTT | CASSVQAHNSPLHF | TRBJ1-6 | TRBV2 | NA | NA
TGTGCCAGCACCCAATCTGGGGCCAACGTCCTGACTTTC | CASTQSGANVLTF | TRBJ2-6 | TRBV6-6 | NA | NA
TGCAGCGGAAAGACAGGGGAGTCAGCTTTCTTT | CSGKTGESAFF | TRBJ1-1 | TRBV29-1 | TRBD1 | NA
TGTGCCAGCAGCTTTCTGGATACGCAGTATTTT | CASSFLDTQYF | TRBJ2-3 | TRBV11-2 | NA | NA
TGTGCCAGCAGCCGGGTGGACAGGCCTAATTCACCCCTCCACTTT | CASSRVDRPNSPLHF | TRBJ1-6 | TRBV9 | TRBD1 | NA
TGTGCCAGCACCCTTATTCCTAGCGGGGGGGCCTACGAGCAGTACTTC | CASTLIPSGGAYEQYF | TRBJ2-7 | TRBV11-2 | TRBD2 | NA
TGTGCCAGCAGTTCCCTGACCTGGGGAGCATCTGGGACCCAGTACTTC | CASSSLTWGASGTQYF | TRBJ2-5 | TRBV6-2/TRBV6-3 | NA | NA
TGTGCCAGCAGTTTACTACCAGGGGCCACCGGGGAGCTGTTTTTT | CASSLLPGATGELFF | TRBJ2-2 | TRBV6-5 | NA | once
TGTGCCAGCAGCTTAGACCGACAGGGTGGTGGCTACACCTTC | CASSLDRQGGGYTF | TRBJ1-2 | TRBV11-3 | TRBD1 | NA
TGTGCCAGCAGCGAGGCGGTACGGCGGGAAACGCAGTATTTT | CASSEAVRRETQYF | TRBJ2-3 | TRBV7-9 | NA | NA
TGCGCCAGCAGTGATACGGGACTAGCGGGAGCGTTCGAGCAGTACTTC | CASSDTGLAGAFEQYF | TRBJ2-7 | TRBV10-2 | TRBD2 | NA
TGTGCCAGCAGCTACGGTATAGCGGCTAGCACAGATACGCAGTATTTT | CASSYGIAASTDTQYF | TRBJ2-3 | TRBV6-5 | NA | NA
TGTGCCAGCAGCTTTCAGACTGGGGGGGCTGGAAACACCATATATTTT | CASSFQTGGAGNTIYF | TRBJ1-3 | TRBV7-2 | NA | NA
TGTGCCACGACCGGGACTATGAACACTGAAGCTTTCTTT | CATTGTMNTEAFF | TRBJ1-1 | TRBV10-3 | NA | NA
TGTGCCAGCAGTGTTTTGCGCGGGGACAGCTCCTACAATGAGCAGTTCTTC | CASSVLRGDSSYNEQFF | TRBJ2-1 | TRBV6-1 | NA | NA
TGTGCCAGCTCACTCTCACGGAGCGGGAGGGTGCGCGAGCAGTTCTTC | CASSLSRSGRVREQFF | TRBJ2-1 | TRBV18 | TRBD2 | once
TGTGCCAGCAGCGTCCTTTCGGCGGGAGGCCGAGATACGCAGTATTTT | CASSVLSAGGRDTQYF | TRBJ2-3 | TRBV7-2 | TRBD2 | NA
TGTGCCACCAGCAGAGGTGGCAGGGGCAATAGTGAGCAGTTCTTC | CATSRGGRGNSEQFF | TRBJ2-1 | TRBV15 | NA | NA
TGTGCCAGTAGTATTTCGGGTCGAAGCTACACCTTC | CASSISGRSYTF | TRBJ1-2 | TRBV19 | NA | NA
TGTGCCAGCAGCTTAGTTGTATCCTACGAGCAGTACTTC | CASSLVVSYEQYF | TRBJ2-7 | TRBV7-2 | NA | few
TGTGCCAGCAGTTACACCGGGACAGGGCGAGGGATGGTGTTTTTT | CASSYTGTGRGMVFF | TRBJ1-4 | TRBV6-5 | TRBD1 | NA
TGTGCCAGCAGCCGGCGGACAGGGGGGCAGACCCAGTACTTC | CASSRRTGGQTQYF | TRBJ2-5 | TRBV5-6 | TRBD1 | NA
TGTGCCAGCAGCCCCCCACTAAGAATGAACACTGAAGCTTTCTTT | CASSPPLRMNTEAFF | TRBJ1-1 | TRBV7-6 | NA | NA
TGTGCCAGCAGTCCGGGACGGGGGTTTAACACTGAAGCTTTCTTT | CASSPGRGFNTEAFF | TRBJ1-1 | TRBV2 | NA | NA
TGTGCCAGCAGCTTAGCTGGCGGGTCGAACACCGGGGAGCTGTTTTTT | CASSLAGGSNTGELFF | TRBJ2-2 | TRBV7-9 | NA | NA
TGTGCCAGTAGTCCTGCGGCTAGAGGCGAGCAGTACTTC | CASSPAARGEQYF | TRBJ2-7 | TRBV19 | NA | NA
TGTGCCAGCAGCCAAACCACTAGCGGTACCTCCTACGAGCAGTACTTC | CASSQTTSGTSYEQYF | TRBJ2-7 | TRBV4-2 | TRBD2 | NA
TGCAGCGTTGGGGAGAGATCTCTTCGGGGCACTGAAGCTTTCTTT | CSVGERSLRGTEAFF | TRBJ1-1 | TRBV29-1 | NA | few
TGTGCCAGCAGCTTGGGTCCTTCTAGCGGTACACTCTCCTACGAGCAGTACTTC | CASSLGPSSGTLSYEQYF | TRBJ2-7 | TRBV5-4 | TRBD2 | NA
TGTGCCAGCAGTACAAAAAATCAGCCCCAGCATTTT | CASSTKNQPQHF | TRBJ1-5 | TRBV6-5 | NA | NA
TGTGCCAGCAGCTTGGATTCAGGGTTTAGGACACCCCTCCACTTT | CASSLDSGFRTPLHF | TRBJ1-6 | TRBV5-4 | NA | NA
TGTGCCAGCAGTATTGGACAGGACAATCAGCCCCAGCATTTT | CASSIGQDNQPQHF | TRBJ1-5 | TRBV2 | TRBD1 | NA
TGCAGCGTTGCTCAACAGGGAGGGTCGGGAAACACCATATATTTT | CSVAQQGGSGNTIYF | TRBJ1-3 | TRBV29-1 | NA | NA
TGTGCCAGCAGCTCACCCAGGACTAGCGGGGGCCACGAGCAGTACTTC | CASSSPRTSGGHEQYF | TRBJ2-7 | TRBV7-9 | TRBD2 | NA
TGTGCCAGCAGCCAAGATAGTAGCGGGGCCCGGGCAGATACGCAGTATTTT | CASSQDSSGARADTQYF | TRBJ2-3 | TRBV3-1/TRBV3-2 | TRBD2 | NA
TGTGCCACCAGTGATCCGCGGGACTCCTCCAATGAGCAGTTCTTC | CATSDPRDSSNEQFF | TRBJ2-1 | TRBV24-1 | NA | NA
TGCAGTGCGGGCCTTGGAAACACCATATATTTT | CSAGLGNTIYF | TRBJ1-3 | TRBV20-1 | NA | once
TGTGCCAGCAGTTCCCCGGGACAGGGGGGTTCCCAGTACTTC | CASSSPGQGGSQYF | TRBJ2-5 | TRBV6-5 | TRBD1 | NA
TGTGCCAGCAGCCCGTCCAGGGGCGCGGTTGGCTACACCTTC | CASSPSRGAVGYTF | TRBJ1-2 | TRBV3-1/TRBV3-2 | NA | once
TGTGCCACCAGCGCCTACGGGAATTCACCCCTCCACTTT | CATSAYGNSPLHF | TRBJ1-6 | TRBV15 | NA | NA
TGTGCCACCAGTGACCCATACACTACTCCCGGGAACAGCAAACAGCCCCAGCATTTT | CATSDPYTTPGNSKQPQHF | TRBJ1-5 | TRBV24-1 | NA | NA
TGTGCCAGCAGCTTGTTGCAGGGGGGTTGGCATGGCTACACCTTC | CASSLLQGGWHGYTF | TRBJ1-2 | TRBV5-4 | TRBD1 | NA
TGTGCCAGCAGTCGAGAGTCCTACGAGCAGTACTTC | CASSRESYEQYF | TRBJ2-7 | TRBV6-6 | NA | NA
TGCGCCAGCAGCCAAGAGTTAGTAGATACGCAGTATTTT | CASSQELVDTQYF | TRBJ2-3 | TRBV4-3 | NA | few
TGTGCCAGCAGCGTGAGGACAGGGATTCCCTACGAGCAGTACTTC | CASSVRTGIPYEQYF | TRBJ2-7 | TRBV9 | TRBD1 | NA
TGTGCCAGCATCTCAGATCCCCAGGGAACTAGCGGGAGGAGGGAGACCCAGTACTTC | CASISDPQGTSGRRETQYF | TRBJ2-5 | TRBV28 | TRBD2 | NA
TGTGCCACACAGCCTAGCGGGCGTTCCTACGAGCAGTACTTC | CATQPSGRSYEQYF | TRBJ2-7 | TRBV6-5 | TRBD2 | NA
TGCGCCAGCAGCCAAGATGGACAGGGGGTACGGTCACCCCTCCACTTT | CASSQDGQGVRSPLHF | TRBJ1-6 | TRBV4-3 | TRBD1 | NA
TGTGCCAGCAGTGAGAGGTGGGTTAGCTACGAGCAGTACTTC | CASSERWVSYEQYF | TRBJ2-7 | TRBV2 | NA | NA
TGTGCCAGTGGGCCGCCAAACCGCAATGAGCAGTTCTTC | CASGPPNRNEQFF | TRBJ2-1 | TRBV19 | NA | NA